This is a list of T cell receptor beta chains from one sample in a study of CD8 T cells in Susac syndrome. MiXCR, run by TCRdb on the immunoSEQ multiplex PCR reads, gives a single entry per CDR3 protein. The data hold roughly 130,000 distinct CDR3 sequences, with approximately 94% observed a single time. Sequencing was done on a sample of CD4+ T cells from PBMCs. These receptors all stem from a human donor with multiple sclerosis. The CDR3 runs from the conserved cysteine through the conserved F or W. A D gene is named only where the DNA matches it firmly. Clone size is not always given. Where it is, it says once, few, many or a class for expanded clones.

d_gene: NA
v_gene: TRBV5-1
abundance: NA
j_gene: TRBJ1-6
CDR3nt: TGCGCCAGCAGGCGGGGCTTCCTAGATTCACCCCTCCACTTT
CDR3aa: CASRRGFLDSPLHF

d_gene: NA
v_gene: TRBV6-1
abundance: NA
j_gene: TRBJ2-3
CDR3nt: TGTGCCAGCAGCTCTCTGGGACAGGGAATGACTAGCGGAGTCACAGATACGCAGTATTTT
CDR3aa: CASSSLGQGMTSGVTDTQYF

d_gene: TRBD2
v_gene: TRBV5-1
abundance: NA
j_gene: TRBJ2-3
CDR3nt: TGCGCCAGCAGCTTACAGACTAGCGGAGTCACAGATACGCAGTATTTT
CDR3aa: CASSLQTSGVTDTQYF

d_gene: NA
v_gene: TRBV18
abundance: NA
j_gene: TRBJ2-5
CDR3nt: TGTGCCAGCTCACCTCGCCTTCAAGAGACCCAGTACTTC
CDR3aa: CASSPRLQETQYF

d_gene: NA
v_gene: TRBV3-1
abundance: NA
j_gene: TRBJ2-6
CDR3nt: TGTGCCAGCAGCCAAGGCGGGGCCAACGTCCTGACTTTC
CDR3aa: CASSQGGANVLTF

d_gene: TRBD2
v_gene: TRBV7-9
abundance: once
j_gene: TRBJ2-5
CDR3nt: TGTGCCAGCAGCTTAGGGGCACTAGCGGGAGATCAAGAGACCCAGTACTTC
CDR3aa: CASSLGALAGDQETQYF

d_gene: NA
v_gene: TRBV29-1
abundance: NA
j_gene: TRBJ2-7
CDR3nt: TGCAGCGTACGCCGGGACGGCAACTCCTACGAGCAGTACTTC
CDR3aa: CSVRRDGNSYEQYF

d_gene: NA
v_gene: TRBV30
abundance: NA
j_gene: TRBJ2-7
CDR3nt: TGTGCCTGGAGCGGCGGTGTCTACGAGCAGTACTTC
CDR3aa: CAWSGGVYEQYF

d_gene: NA
v_gene: TRBV3-1
abundance: NA
j_gene: TRBJ1-4
CDR3nt: TGTGCCAGCAGCCAAGATCCGGGGAGTATTTCGGAAAAACTGTTTTTT
CDR3aa: CASSQDPGSISEKLFF

d_gene: NA
v_gene: TRBV28
abundance: NA
j_gene: TRBJ1-1
CDR3nt: TGTGCCAGCACCGCAGGAGGGCTGAACACTGAAGCTTTCTTT
CDR3aa: CASTAGGLNTEAFF

d_gene: TRBD1
v_gene: TRBV3-1
abundance: NA
j_gene: TRBJ2-5
CDR3nt: TGTGCCAGCAGTGGGATCGGACAGGGCTCCGGGACCCAGTACTTC
CDR3aa: CASSGIGQGSGTQYF

d_gene: NA
v_gene: TRBV12-3/TRBV12-4
abundance: NA
j_gene: TRBJ2-2
CDR3nt: TGTGCCAGCAGTTTAAGGTCCGGGACATCGAGCACCGGGGAGCTGTTTTTT
CDR3aa: CASSLRSGTSSTGELFF

d_gene: NA
v_gene: TRBV9
abundance: NA
j_gene: TRBJ2-1
CDR3nt: TGTGCCAGCAGCGTTTCCTATGGAGGGGGGGCTGCCTACAATGAGCAGTTCTTC
CDR3aa: CASSVSYGGGAAYNEQFF

d_gene: TRBD2
v_gene: TRBV6-1
abundance: NA
j_gene: TRBJ2-7
CDR3nt: TGTGCCAGCGAGGGAAGGGGGACTAGCGTTACCTACGAGCAGTACTTC
CDR3aa: CASEGRGTSVTYEQYF

d_gene: NA
v_gene: TRBV6-1
abundance: NA
j_gene: TRBJ1-5
CDR3nt: TGTGCCAGCAATACACGGGCCCAAGGAGGCAATCAGCCCCAGCATTTT
CDR3aa: CASNTRAQGGNQPQHF

d_gene: TRBD1
v_gene: TRBV29-1
abundance: NA
j_gene: TRBJ1-1
CDR3nt: TGCAGCGTTGAAGGAGACAGGGGTTACACTGAAGCTTTCTTT
CDR3aa: CSVEGDRGYTEAFF

d_gene: TRBD1
v_gene: TRBV12-3/TRBV12-4
abundance: NA
j_gene: TRBJ2-2
CDR3nt: TGTGCCAGCAGTCAGGGACAGAGATCGAACACCGGGGAGCTGTTTTTT
CDR3aa: CASSQGQRSNTGELFF

d_gene: TRBD2
v_gene: TRBV19
abundance: once
j_gene: TRBJ2-1
CDR3nt: TGTGCCAGTACACGGGGCAGCGGGAGTAGGAATGAGCAGTTCTTC
CDR3aa: CASTRGSGSRNEQFF

d_gene: NA
v_gene: TRBV6-1
abundance: NA
j_gene: TRBJ1-1
CDR3nt: TGTGCCAGCAGTGAAAACAGGGTCGAAGCTTTCTTT
CDR3aa: CASSENRVEAFF

d_gene: NA
v_gene: TRBV7-9
abundance: NA
j_gene: TRBJ1-5
CDR3nt: TGTGCCAGCAGCTCTGGGACATCGCTTAGCAATCAGCCCCAGCATTTT
CDR3aa: CASSSGTSLSNQPQHF

d_gene: NA
v_gene: TRBV13
abundance: NA
j_gene: TRBJ2-1
CDR3nt: TGTGCCAGCAGCCGGGGACCGGGACGCCAGTTCTTC
CDR3aa: CASSRGPGRQFF

d_gene: NA
v_gene: TRBV7-2
abundance: NA
j_gene: TRBJ1-1
CDR3nt: TGTGCCAGCAGGTTTACAGGGTACACTGAAGCTTTCTTT
CDR3aa: CASRFTGYTEAFF

d_gene: TRBD2
v_gene: TRBV5-4
abundance: NA
j_gene: TRBJ2-1
CDR3nt: TGTGCCAGCAGCTTGGCGGCTAGCGGGGGCTACAATGAGCAGTTCTTC
CDR3aa: CASSLAASGGYNEQFF

d_gene: NA
v_gene: TRBV5-4
abundance: NA
j_gene: TRBJ1-1
CDR3nt: TGTGCCAGCAGCCTGGCCGAGGGAGGGGGCACTGAAGCTTTCTTT
CDR3aa: CASSLAEGGGTEAFF

d_gene: TRBD1
v_gene: TRBV11-2
abundance: NA
j_gene: TRBJ2-5
CDR3nt: TGTGCCAGCAGCCCGGGACAGGGTGAGACCCAGTACTTC
CDR3aa: CASSPGQGETQYF

d_gene: TRBD1
v_gene: TRBV12-3/TRBV12-4
abundance: NA
j_gene: TRBJ1-5
CDR3nt: TGTGCCAGCAGTTTAGTGTCAGGGGGCCGCAATCAGCCCCAGCATTTT
CDR3aa: CASSLVSGGRNQPQHF

d_gene: TRBD1
v_gene: TRBV12-3/TRBV12-4
abundance: NA
j_gene: TRBJ1-1
CDR3nt: TGTGCCAGCAGTACGCTTCAGGGGGCAACTGAAGCTTTCTTT
CDR3aa: CASSTLQGATEAFF

d_gene: TRBD1
v_gene: TRBV6-2/TRBV6-3
abundance: NA
j_gene: TRBJ2-7
CDR3nt: TGTGCCAGCAGTCACGGGACAGGTTTACTCTACGAGCAGTACTTC
CDR3aa: CASSHGTGLLYEQYF

d_gene: TRBD2
v_gene: TRBV19
abundance: NA
j_gene: TRBJ2-5
CDR3nt: TGTGCCAGTAGTAGTAGCGGGGAGCCGGAGACCCAGTACTTC
CDR3aa: CASSSSGEPETQYF

d_gene: NA
v_gene: TRBV7-6
abundance: NA
j_gene: TRBJ1-2
CDR3nt: TGTGCCACGGCCAGGCTTGGAGGCTACACCTTC
CDR3aa: CATARLGGYTF

d_gene: NA
v_gene: TRBV9
abundance: NA
j_gene: TRBJ1-3
CDR3nt: TGTGCCAGCAGCGTCGGACAGTTCTCTGGAAACACCATATATTTT
CDR3aa: CASSVGQFSGNTIYF

d_gene: NA
v_gene: TRBV3-1
abundance: NA
j_gene: TRBJ1-1
CDR3nt: TGTGCCAGCAGCCAAGCTGGGACCACCCCGGCTTTCTTT
CDR3aa: CASSQAGTTPAFF

d_gene: NA
v_gene: TRBV2
abundance: NA
j_gene: TRBJ1-1
CDR3nt: TGTGCCAGCAGTGAGACGAGACAGGAGAACACTGAAGCTTTCTTT
CDR3aa: CASSETRQENTEAFF

d_gene: NA
v_gene: TRBV19
abundance: NA
j_gene: TRBJ1-3
CDR3nt: TGTGCCAGTAGTATCCCAGGGGCAACTGGAAACACCATATATTTT
CDR3aa: CASSIPGATGNTIYF

d_gene: TRBD1
v_gene: TRBV27
abundance: NA
j_gene: TRBJ2-1
CDR3nt: TGTGCCAGCAATTCGGGCCGCATAAGGGACAGGGCCAGCAATGAGCAGTTCTTC
CDR3aa: CASNSGRIRDRASNEQFF

d_gene: NA
v_gene: TRBV30
abundance: NA
j_gene: TRBJ2-7
CDR3nt: TGTGCCTGCCCAGGGGAGATCTCCTACGAGCAGTACTTC
CDR3aa: CACPGEISYEQYF

d_gene: NA
v_gene: TRBV18
abundance: NA
j_gene: TRBJ1-2
CDR3nt: TGTGCCAGCTCACCAGGGGGCTCTAATCGCTACACCTTC
CDR3aa: CASSPGGSNRYTF

d_gene: NA
v_gene: TRBV2
abundance: NA
j_gene: TRBJ1-1
CDR3nt: TGTGCCAGCAGTGTCCTTGTCGACACTGAAGCTTTCTTT
CDR3aa: CASSVLVDTEAFF

d_gene: NA
v_gene: TRBV7-2
abundance: NA
j_gene: TRBJ2-1
CDR3nt: TGTGCCAGCAGCTTAGCGCTCCTCGGGGGAGACTACAATGAGCAGTTCTTC
CDR3aa: CASSLALLGGDYNEQFF

d_gene: NA
v_gene: TRBV30
abundance: NA
j_gene: TRBJ2-2
CDR3nt: TGTGCCTGGAGTCCGGCGGATTGGGGGGCCGGGGAGCTGTTTTTT
CDR3aa: CAWSPADWGAGELFF

d_gene: NA
v_gene: TRBV20-1
abundance: NA
j_gene: TRBJ2-3
CDR3nt: TGCAGTGCAAGGCGGCCCAGAGAGAACACAGATACGCAGTATTTT
CDR3aa: CSARRPRENTDTQYF

d_gene: TRBD1
v_gene: TRBV5-1
abundance: NA
j_gene: TRBJ2-5
CDR3nt: TGCGCCAGCAGCTCGGGACAGGGAGAGACCCAGTACTTC
CDR3aa: CASSSGQGETQYF

d_gene: NA
v_gene: TRBV2
abundance: NA
j_gene: TRBJ2-4
CDR3nt: TGTGCCAGCACTTGGACATCGGAAAAAAACATTCAGTACTTC
CDR3aa: CASTWTSEKNIQYF

d_gene: NA
v_gene: TRBV6-6
abundance: NA
j_gene: TRBJ2-4
CDR3nt: TGTGCCAGCAGCCTCAAAAACATTCAGTACTTC
CDR3aa: CASSLKNIQYF

d_gene: NA
v_gene: TRBV30
abundance: NA
j_gene: TRBJ2-2
CDR3nt: TGTGCCTGGACTATTCCGAACACCGGGGAGCTGTTTTTT
CDR3aa: CAWTIPNTGELFF

d_gene: NA
v_gene: TRBV24-1
abundance: NA
j_gene: TRBJ1-1
CDR3nt: TGTGCCACCAGGGGCGAGAAGAACACTGAAGCTTTCTTT
CDR3aa: CATRGEKNTEAFF

d_gene: TRBD2
v_gene: TRBV6-5
abundance: NA
j_gene: TRBJ2-1
CDR3nt: TGTGCCAGCAGATCCTCTAGCGGATCTAAAAAAAATGAGCAGTTCTTC
CDR3aa: CASRSSSGSKKNEQFF

d_gene: NA
v_gene: TRBV18
abundance: NA
j_gene: TRBJ2-2
CDR3nt: TGTGCCAGCTCACGAGGGACGGACACCGGGGAGCTGTTTTTT
CDR3aa: CASSRGTDTGELFF

d_gene: NA
v_gene: TRBV10-3
abundance: NA
j_gene: TRBJ1-1
CDR3nt: TGTGCCATAAAGACCGGGGCCAACACTGAAGCTTTCTTT
CDR3aa: CAIKTGANTEAFF

d_gene: NA
v_gene: TRBV5-1
abundance: NA
j_gene: TRBJ2-7
CDR3nt: TGCGCCAGTAAAGTCTGGGAGAGCTCCTACGAGCAGTACTTC
CDR3aa: CASKVWESSYEQYF

d_gene: NA
v_gene: TRBV7-2
abundance: NA
j_gene: TRBJ1-2
CDR3nt: TGTGCCAGCAGCTTATCAACAGCGAGCACTGGCTACACCTTC
CDR3aa: CASSLSTASTGYTF

d_gene: NA
v_gene: TRBV11-2
abundance: NA
j_gene: TRBJ1-6
CDR3nt: TGTGCCAGCAGCTTTTCCGCCCCAGTTAGGGGCGGTAATTCACCCCTCCACTTT
CDR3aa: CASSFSAPVRGGNSPLHF

d_gene: NA
v_gene: TRBV24-1
abundance: NA
j_gene: TRBJ2-3
CDR3nt: TGTGCCACCAGTGCTCTAGCGAGGCCAGATACGCAGTATTTT
CDR3aa: CATSALARPDTQYF

d_gene: TRBD2
v_gene: TRBV3-1
abundance: once
j_gene: TRBJ2-7
CDR3nt: TGTGCCAGCAGTCTTGGACTAGCGGGAGTTGCATCCTACGAGCAGTACTTC
CDR3aa: CASSLGLAGVASYEQYF

d_gene: NA
v_gene: TRBV12-3/TRBV12-4
abundance: NA
j_gene: TRBJ1-1
CDR3nt: TGTGCCAGCACCCGACGGGGCGGCACTGAAGCTTTCTTT
CDR3aa: CASTRRGGTEAFF

d_gene: NA
v_gene: TRBV2
abundance: NA
j_gene: TRBJ2-4
CDR3nt: TGTGCCAGCAGTGGAGGGGAACTGCTAGCCAAAAACATTCAGTACTTC
CDR3aa: CASSGGELLAKNIQYF

d_gene: TRBD1
v_gene: TRBV20-1
abundance: NA
j_gene: TRBJ1-2
CDR3nt: TGCAGTGCGATTGGGGCGGCAGGGGGCGATGGCTACACCTTC
CDR3aa: CSAIGAAGGDGYTF